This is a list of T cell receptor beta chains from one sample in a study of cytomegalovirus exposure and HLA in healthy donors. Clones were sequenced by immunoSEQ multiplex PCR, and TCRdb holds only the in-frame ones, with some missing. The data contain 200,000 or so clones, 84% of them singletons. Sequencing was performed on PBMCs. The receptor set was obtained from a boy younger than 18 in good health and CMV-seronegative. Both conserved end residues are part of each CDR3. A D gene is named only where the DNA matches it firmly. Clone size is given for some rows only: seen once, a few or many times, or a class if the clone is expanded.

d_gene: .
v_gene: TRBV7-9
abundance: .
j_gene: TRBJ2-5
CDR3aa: CASSYAAYQETQYF
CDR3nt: TGTGCCAGCAGCTACGCAGCGTACCAAGAGACCCAGTACTTC

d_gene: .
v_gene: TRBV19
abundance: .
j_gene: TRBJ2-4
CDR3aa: CASSSSPGTPHKNIQYF
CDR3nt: TGTGCCAGTAGCTCATCACCGGGGACACCTCATAAAAACATTCAGTACTTC

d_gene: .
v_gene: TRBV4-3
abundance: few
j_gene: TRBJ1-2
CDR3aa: CASSPDSTGNYGYTF
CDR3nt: TGCGCCAGCAGCCCAGATTCGACGGGGAACTATGGCTACACCTTC

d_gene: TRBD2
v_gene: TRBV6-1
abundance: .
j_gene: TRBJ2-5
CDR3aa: CASSEGLPEVETQYF
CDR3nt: TGTGCCAGCAGTGAGGGACTACCTGAGGTGGAGACCCAGTACTTC

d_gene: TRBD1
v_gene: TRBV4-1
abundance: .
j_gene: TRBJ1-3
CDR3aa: CASSQPGGQGSSGNTIYF
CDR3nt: TGCGCCAGCAGCCAACCAGGCGGACAGGGTAGCTCTGGAAACACCATATATTTT

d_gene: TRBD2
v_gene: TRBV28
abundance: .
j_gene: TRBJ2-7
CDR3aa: CASKASGSSYEQYF
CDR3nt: TGTGCCAGCAAAGCTAGCGGGAGCTCCTACGAGCAGTACTTC

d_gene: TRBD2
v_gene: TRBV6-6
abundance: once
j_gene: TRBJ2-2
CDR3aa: CAGRIAGVANTGELFF
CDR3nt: TGTGCAGGCAGGATAGCGGGGGTCGCGAACACCGGGGAGCTGTTTTTT

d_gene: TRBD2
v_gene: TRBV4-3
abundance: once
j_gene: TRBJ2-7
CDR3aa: CASSQEGRGGGEQYF
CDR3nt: TGCGCCAGCAGCCAAGAAGGGCGGGGGGGCGGGGAGCAGTACTTC

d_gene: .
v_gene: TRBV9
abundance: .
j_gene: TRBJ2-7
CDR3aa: CASSEDWTYEQYF
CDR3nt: TGTGCCAGCAGCGAGGACTGGACCTACGAGCAGTACTTC

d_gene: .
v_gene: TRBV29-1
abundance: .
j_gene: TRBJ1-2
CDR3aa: CSVRGSYGYTF
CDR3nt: TGCAGCGTTAGGGGAAGCTATGGCTACACCTTC

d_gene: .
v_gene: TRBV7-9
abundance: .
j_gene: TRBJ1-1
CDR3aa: CASSQQGEAFF
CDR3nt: TGTGCCAGCAGCCAACAGGGCGAAGCTTTCTTT

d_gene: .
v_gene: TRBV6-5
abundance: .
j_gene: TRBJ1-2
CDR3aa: CASSYSDISNYGYTF
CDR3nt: TGTGCCAGCAGTTACTCGGACATTTCAAACTATGGCTACACCTTC

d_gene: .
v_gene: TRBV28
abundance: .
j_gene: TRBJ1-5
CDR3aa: CASSLQGGGNQPQHF
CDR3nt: TGTGCCAGCAGTTTACAAGGGGGAGGGAATCAGCCCCAGCATTTT

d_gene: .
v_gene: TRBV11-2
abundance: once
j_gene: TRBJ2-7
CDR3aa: CASSLVGGPYEQYF
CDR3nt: TGTGCCAGCAGCTTAGTAGGGGGACCCTACGAGCAGTACTTC

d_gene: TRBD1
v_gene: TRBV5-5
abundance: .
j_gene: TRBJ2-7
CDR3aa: CASSLDRTGGGYEQYF
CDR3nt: TGTGCCAGCAGCTTGGACAGGACAGGGGGGGGGTACGAGCAGTACTTC

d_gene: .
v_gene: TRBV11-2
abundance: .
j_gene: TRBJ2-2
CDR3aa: CASSSLKGGTGELFF
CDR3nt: TGTGCCAGCAGCTCGCTAAAGGGAGGCACCGGGGAGCTGTTTTTT

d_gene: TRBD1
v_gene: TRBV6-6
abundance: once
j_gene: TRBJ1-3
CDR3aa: CASSTRQGRSGNTIYF
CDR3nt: TGTGCCAGCAGTACTCGACAGGGCCGCTCTGGAAACACCATATATTTT

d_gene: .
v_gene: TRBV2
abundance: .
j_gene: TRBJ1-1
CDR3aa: CASSEAGHTEAFF
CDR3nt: TGTGCCAGCAGTGAAGCGGGGCACACTGAAGCTTTCTTT

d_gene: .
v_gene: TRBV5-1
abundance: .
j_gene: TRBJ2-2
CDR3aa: CASSRGGSDTGELFF
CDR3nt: TGCGCCAGCAGTAGGGGGGGCTCGGACACCGGGGAGCTGTTTTTT

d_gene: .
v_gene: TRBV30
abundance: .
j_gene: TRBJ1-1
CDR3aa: CAWSGLAVNTEAFF
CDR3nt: TGTGCCTGGAGTGGGTTGGCAGTCAACACTGAAGCTTTCTTT

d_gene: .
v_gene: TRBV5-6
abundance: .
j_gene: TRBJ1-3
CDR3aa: CASSLTASSGNTIYF
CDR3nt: TGTGCCAGCAGCTTGACAGCATCCTCTGGAAACACCATATATTTT

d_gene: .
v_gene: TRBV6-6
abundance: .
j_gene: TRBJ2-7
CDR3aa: CASMAIHYEQYF
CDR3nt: TGTGCCTCCATGGCCATCCACTACGAGCAGTACTTC

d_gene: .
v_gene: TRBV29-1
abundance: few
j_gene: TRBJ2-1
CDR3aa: CSVNSFIGRRGNEQFF
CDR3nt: TGCAGCGTTAATTCATTCATCGGGAGACGAGGGAATGAGCAGTTCTTC

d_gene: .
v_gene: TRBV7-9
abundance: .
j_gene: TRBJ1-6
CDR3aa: CASSRTGDSPLHF
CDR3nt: TGTGCCAGCAGCCGGACTGGGGATTCACCCCTCCACTTT

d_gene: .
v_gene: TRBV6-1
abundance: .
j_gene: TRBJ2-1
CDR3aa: CASSGPEQFF
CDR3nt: TGTGCCAGCAGTGGGCCCGAGCAGTTCTTC

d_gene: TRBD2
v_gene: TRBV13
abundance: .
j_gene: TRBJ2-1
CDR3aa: CASRATGTSSLDEQFF
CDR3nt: TGTGCCAGCAGAGCCACCGGGACTAGCTCTCTGGATGAGCAGTTCTTC

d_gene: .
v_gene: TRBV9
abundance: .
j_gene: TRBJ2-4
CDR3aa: CASSPTLEGVAKNIQYF
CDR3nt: TGTGCCAGCAGCCCTACCCTAGAGGGAGTAGCCAAAAACATTCAGTACTTC

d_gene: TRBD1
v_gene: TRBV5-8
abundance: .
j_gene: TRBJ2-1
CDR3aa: CANSTGGHEQFF
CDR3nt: TGTGCCAACTCAACAGGGGGGCATGAGCAGTTCTTC

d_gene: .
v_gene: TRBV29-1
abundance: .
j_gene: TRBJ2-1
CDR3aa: CSTGSRDNEQFF
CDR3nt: TGCAGCACAGGATCCAGGGACAATGAGCAGTTCTTC

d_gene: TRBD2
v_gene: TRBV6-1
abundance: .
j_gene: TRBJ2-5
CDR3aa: CASSEGGGLGLGETQYF
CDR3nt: TGTGCCAGCAGTGAAGGGGGAGGGTTGGGGCTTGGAGAGACCCAGTACTTC

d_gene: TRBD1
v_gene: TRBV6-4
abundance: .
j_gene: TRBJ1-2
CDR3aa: CASSSSGQAGGYGYTF
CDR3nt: TGTGCCAGCAGTTCCTCGGGACAGGCGGGCGGCTATGGCTACACCTTC

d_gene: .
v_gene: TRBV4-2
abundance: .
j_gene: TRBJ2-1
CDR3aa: CASSQGVGGSYNEQFF
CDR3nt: TGTGCCAGCAGCCAAGGGGTTGGAGGATCCTACAATGAGCAGTTCTTC

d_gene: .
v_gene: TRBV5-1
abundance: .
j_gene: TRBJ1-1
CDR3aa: CASSLEQGNTEAFF
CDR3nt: TGCGCCAGCAGCTTGGAACAGGGGAACACTGAAGCTTTCTTT

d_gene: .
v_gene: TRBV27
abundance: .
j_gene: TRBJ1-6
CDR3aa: CASSFGLFSPLHF
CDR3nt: TGTGCCAGCAGTTTTGGACTTTTTTCACCCCTCCACTTT

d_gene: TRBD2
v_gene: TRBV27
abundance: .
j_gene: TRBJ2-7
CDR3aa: CASRTRTSYHEQYF
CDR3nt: TGTGCCAGCAGAACGAGGACTAGCTACCACGAGCAGTACTTC

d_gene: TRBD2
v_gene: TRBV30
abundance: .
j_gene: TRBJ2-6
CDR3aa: CACDLAGAFSGANVLTF
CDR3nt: TGTGCCTGTGATTTAGCGGGAGCGTTCTCTGGGGCCAACGTCCTGACTTTC

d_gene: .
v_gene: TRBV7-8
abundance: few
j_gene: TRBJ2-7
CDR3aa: CASSLVDEQYF
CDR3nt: TGTGCCAGCAGCTTAGTCGACGAGCAGTACTTC

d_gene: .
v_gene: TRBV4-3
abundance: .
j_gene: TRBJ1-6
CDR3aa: CASSQGIRGSSYNSPLHF
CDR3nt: TGCGCCAGCAGCCAGGGGATTCGAGGGAGCTCCTATAATTCACCCCTCCACTTT

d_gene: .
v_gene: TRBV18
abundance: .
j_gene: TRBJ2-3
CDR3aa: CASSPLQGGRTDTQYF
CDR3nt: TGTGCCAGCTCACCACTGCAGGGGGGACGCACAGATACGCAGTATTTT

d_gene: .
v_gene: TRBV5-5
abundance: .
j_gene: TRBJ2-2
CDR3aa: CASSFGPPGELFF
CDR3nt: TGTGCCAGCAGCTTCGGTCCCCCCGGGGAGCTGTTTTTT

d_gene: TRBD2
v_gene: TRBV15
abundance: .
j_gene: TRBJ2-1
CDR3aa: CATSSPTSGSRVEQFF
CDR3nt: TGTGCCACCAGCAGCCCTACTAGCGGGAGTAGGGTTGAGCAGTTCTTC

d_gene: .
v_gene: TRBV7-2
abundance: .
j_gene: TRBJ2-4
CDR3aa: CASSLTGIRENIQYF
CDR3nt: TGTGCCAGCAGCTTAACAGGGATTAGGGAAAACATTCAGTACTTC

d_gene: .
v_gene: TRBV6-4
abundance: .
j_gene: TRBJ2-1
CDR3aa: CASSESIGHYNEQFF
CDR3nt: TGTGCCAGCAGTGAGTCCATAGGACACTACAATGAGCAGTTCTTC

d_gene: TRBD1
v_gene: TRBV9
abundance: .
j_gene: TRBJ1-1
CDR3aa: CASSVGRTGGTEAFF
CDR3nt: TGTGCCAGCAGCGTAGGCAGGACAGGGGGCACTGAAGCTTTCTTT

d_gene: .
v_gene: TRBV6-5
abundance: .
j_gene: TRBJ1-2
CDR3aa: CASSKTGIYGYTF
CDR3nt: TGTGCCAGCAGTAAGACAGGCATCTATGGCTACACCTTC

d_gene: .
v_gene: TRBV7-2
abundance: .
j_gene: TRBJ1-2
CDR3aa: CASSLSGVGYTF
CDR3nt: TGTGCCAGCAGCTTATCGGGAGTTGGCTACACCTTC

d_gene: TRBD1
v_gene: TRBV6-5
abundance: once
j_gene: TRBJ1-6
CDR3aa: CASKRQGPNSPLHF
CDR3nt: TGTGCCAGCAAGAGACAGGGACCTAATTCACCCCTCCACTTT

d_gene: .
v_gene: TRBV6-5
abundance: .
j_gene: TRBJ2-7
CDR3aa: CASSYFRRLFYEQYF
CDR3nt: TGTGCCAGCAGTTACTTTAGGAGACTCTTCTACGAGCAGTACTTC

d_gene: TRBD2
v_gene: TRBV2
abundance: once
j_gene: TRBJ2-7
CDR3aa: CASTIAGAREQYF
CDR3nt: TGTGCCAGCACTATAGCGGGGGCACGGGAGCAGTACTTC

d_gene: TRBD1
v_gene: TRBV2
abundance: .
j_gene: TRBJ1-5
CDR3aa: CASSERTGPYQPQHF
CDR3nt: TGTGCCAGCAGTGAGAGGACAGGTCCCTATCAGCCCCAGCATTTT

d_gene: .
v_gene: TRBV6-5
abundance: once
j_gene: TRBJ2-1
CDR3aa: CASSVNWGGEQFF
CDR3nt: TGTGCCAGCAGTGTTAATTGGGGAGGTGAGCAGTTCTTC

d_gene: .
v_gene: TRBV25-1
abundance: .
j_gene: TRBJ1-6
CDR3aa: CASSPGWNSPLHF
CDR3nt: TGTGCCAGCAGTCCAGGGTGGAATTCACCCCTCCACTTT

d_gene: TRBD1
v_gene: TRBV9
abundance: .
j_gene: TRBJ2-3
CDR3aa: CASSTLQGGLTDTQYF
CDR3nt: TGTGCCAGCAGCACTCTACAGGGGGGTCTCACAGATACGCAGTATTTT

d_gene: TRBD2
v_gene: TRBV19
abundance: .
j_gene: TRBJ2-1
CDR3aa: CASSWLAGSYNEQFF
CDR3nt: TGTGCCAGTAGTTGGCTAGCGGGTTCCTACAATGAGCAGTTCTTC

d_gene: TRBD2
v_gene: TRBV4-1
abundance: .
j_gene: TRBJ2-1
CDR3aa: CASKKIAGGQQFF
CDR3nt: TGCGCCAGCAAGAAAATAGCGGGAGGGCAGCAGTTCTTC

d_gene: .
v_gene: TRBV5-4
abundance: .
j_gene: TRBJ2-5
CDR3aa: CASSRMEGQETQYF
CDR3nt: TGTGCCAGCAGCCGCATGGAGGGACAAGAGACCCAGTACTTC

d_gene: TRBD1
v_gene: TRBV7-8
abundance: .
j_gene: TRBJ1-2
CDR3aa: CASSWQRGTEEEGFYYGYTF
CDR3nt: TGTGCCAGCAGCTGGCAACGCGGGACAGAAGAGGAGGGGTTTTACTATGGCTACACCTTC

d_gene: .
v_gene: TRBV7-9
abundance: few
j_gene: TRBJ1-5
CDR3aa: CASSSSSAGGNQPQHF
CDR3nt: TGTGCCAGCAGCTCGAGCTCCGCGGGAGGCAATCAGCCCCAGCATTTT